Listed below are T cell receptor beta chains from one sample, sequenced in a study of T cell repertoires in cytomegalovirus infection. A single record per CDR3 protein comes from TCRdb applying MiXCR to the reads. The repertoire consists of a few hundred thousand distinct CDR3 sequences, with roughly 9.5% occurring once and the leading ten covering about 4.5%. Sequenced input: PBMCs. The receptor source for this set is a human donor in good health (CMV status not recorded). Some clones in this sample may be carry-over from other donors' samples. The CDR3 runs from the conserved cysteine through the conserved F or W. Each record gives: D gene, J gene, clone size, V gene, CDR3 DNA, CDR3 protein. A D gene is named only where the DNA matches it firmly. Size is stated for part of the rows, as once, few or many counts, or as a class when the clone is expanded.

d_gene: NA
j_gene: TRBJ1-1
abundance: few
v_gene: TRBV10-3
CDR3nt: TGTGCCATCAGCCAGGGTTTCTCGCTTGACGCTGAAGCTTTCTTT
CDR3aa: CAISQGFSLDAEAFF

d_gene: NA
j_gene: TRBJ2-3
abundance: many
v_gene: TRBV12-3/TRBV12-4
CDR3nt: TGTGCCAGCACCCCGGACATCAAGACAACGGATACGCAGTATTTT
CDR3aa: CASTPDIKTTDTQYF

d_gene: TRBD1
j_gene: TRBJ2-3
abundance: few
v_gene: TRBV7-3
CDR3nt: TGTGCCAGCAGCGCCCCGGGACAGATCCTAGATACGCAGTATTTT
CDR3aa: CASSAPGQILDTQYF

d_gene: NA
j_gene: TRBJ1-2
abundance: NA
v_gene: TRBV28
CDR3nt: TGTGCCAGCAGTTACCGGGACTCACGCTATGGCTACACCTTC
CDR3aa: CASSYRDSRYGYTF

d_gene: TRBD1
j_gene: TRBJ2-1
abundance: NA
v_gene: TRBV10-3
CDR3nt: TGTGCCATCGGACGGACAGGGGACAATGAGCAGTTCTTC
CDR3aa: CAIGRTGDNEQFF

d_gene: NA
j_gene: TRBJ1-1
abundance: NA
v_gene: TRBV15
CDR3nt: TGTGCCACCAGCAGAGATCTGAGAGCTTTCTTT
CDR3aa: CATSRDLRAFF

d_gene: TRBD2
j_gene: TRBJ2-3
abundance: few
v_gene: TRBV20-1
CDR3nt: TGCAGTGCTAGAGCAAGCGGGAGGGCAGATACGCAGTATTTT
CDR3aa: CSARASGRADTQYF

d_gene: TRBD1
j_gene: TRBJ1-2
abundance: NA
v_gene: TRBV7-2
CDR3nt: TGTGCCAGCAGCGTACAGGGGGCCGGCGGCTACACCTTC
CDR3aa: CASSVQGAGGYTF

d_gene: TRBD1
j_gene: TRBJ2-3
abundance: NA
v_gene: TRBV7-2
CDR3nt: TGTGCCAGCAGCCTTCCGGGACAGGTCACAGATACGCAGTATTTT
CDR3aa: CASSLPGQVTDTQYF

d_gene: NA
j_gene: TRBJ1-6
abundance: few
v_gene: TRBV28
CDR3nt: TGTGCCAGCAGCCAAATGACAGGTTATAATTCACCCCTCCACTTT
CDR3aa: CASSQMTGYNSPLHF

d_gene: TRBD1
j_gene: TRBJ1-1
abundance: many
v_gene: TRBV7-2
CDR3nt: TGTGCCAGCAGCTTAAGGCCAGGGGGGTTGAACACTGAAGCTTTCTTT
CDR3aa: CASSLRPGGLNTEAFF

d_gene: NA
j_gene: TRBJ2-7
abundance: NA
v_gene: TRBV19
CDR3nt: TGTGCCAGTAGTATGGTCGACACGGTAACCTACGAGCAGTACTTC
CDR3aa: CASSMVDTVTYEQYF

d_gene: NA
j_gene: TRBJ2-5
abundance: many
v_gene: TRBV11-2
CDR3nt: TGTGCCAGCAGCTTAGGAGCGGCCCAGGTTGTAGAGGCCCAGTACTTC
CDR3aa: CASSLGAAQVVEAQYF

d_gene: NA
j_gene: TRBJ1-6
abundance: NA
v_gene: TRBV5-1
CDR3nt: TGCGCCAGCCGTTACTCGGACAGTGATTCACCCCTCCACTTT
CDR3aa: CASRYSDSDSPLHF

d_gene: TRBD2
j_gene: TRBJ2-3
abundance: many
v_gene: TRBV7-2
CDR3nt: TGTGCCAGCAGCTTAAGGACTAGCGGGGGTGGTACGCAGTATTTT
CDR3aa: CASSLRTSGGGTQYF

d_gene: TRBD2
j_gene: TRBJ2-2
abundance: NA
v_gene: TRBV6-1
CDR3nt: TGTGCCATCTCTCTCCTAGCGGACAACACCGGGGAGCTGTTTTTT
CDR3aa: CAISLLADNTGELFF

d_gene: TRBD1
j_gene: TRBJ1-5
abundance: few
v_gene: TRBV2
CDR3nt: TGTGCCAGCAGTGGTGGGACAGGGGGCGGAGGGGGGCCCCAGCATTTT
CDR3aa: CASSGGTGGGGGPQHF

d_gene: NA
j_gene: TRBJ1-4
abundance: many
v_gene: TRBV7-9
CDR3nt: TGTGCCAGCAGCTTAACCGGAGGGTCATTTAATGAAAAACTGTTTTTT
CDR3aa: CASSLTGGSFNEKLFF

d_gene: NA
j_gene: TRBJ2-7
abundance: many
v_gene: TRBV7-6
CDR3nt: TGTGCCAGCAGCTATGGGACGGGGCTCAAGCAGTACTTC
CDR3aa: CASSYGTGLKQYF

d_gene: TRBD1
j_gene: TRBJ1-1
abundance: many
v_gene: TRBV6-2/TRBV6-3
CDR3nt: TGTGCCAGCAGTTTCTCTAAAACCGGGACAGGGGGCCGGAACACTGAAGCTTTCTTT
CDR3aa: CASSFSKTGTGGRNTEAFF

d_gene: TRBD2
j_gene: TRBJ2-1
abundance: NA
v_gene: TRBV27
CDR3nt: TGTGCCAGCAGTTACCCTAGCGGAATAAAGCAGTTCTTC
CDR3aa: CASSYPSGIKQFF

d_gene: NA
j_gene: TRBJ1-4
abundance: many
v_gene: TRBV20-1
CDR3nt: TGCAGTGCTCTCCGGGCAACTAATGAAAAACTGTTTTTT
CDR3aa: CSALRATNEKLFF

d_gene: TRBD1
j_gene: TRBJ2-1
abundance: few
v_gene: TRBV19
CDR3nt: TGTGCCAGTCGGGCACAGGGGACGATGAATGAGCAGTTCTTC
CDR3aa: CASRAQGTMNEQFF

d_gene: TRBD1
j_gene: TRBJ1-5
abundance: NA
v_gene: TRBV4-1
CDR3nt: TGCGCCAGCAGCCAAGTGGGGACAGGGGGCCGCAATCAGCCCCAGCATTTT
CDR3aa: CASSQVGTGGRNQPQHF

d_gene: NA
j_gene: TRBJ1-5
abundance: many
v_gene: TRBV28
CDR3nt: TGTGCCAGCAGTTTATTTACCCCCAGGGTGTCCGGGAACTTTCGGCCCCAGCATTTT
CDR3aa: CASSLFTPRVSGNFRPQHF

d_gene: TRBD2
j_gene: TRBJ2-7
abundance: many
v_gene: TRBV11-2
CDR3nt: TGTGCCAGCAGCTCCTGGGGACTAGCGGGAGGGCCGGGAGAGCAGTACTTC
CDR3aa: CASSSWGLAGGPGEQYF

d_gene: TRBD2
j_gene: TRBJ2-3
abundance: NA
v_gene: TRBV3-1
CDR3nt: TGTGCCAGCAGCCCCCTGGGACTAGCGGGGCGCACAGATACGCAGTATTTT
CDR3aa: CASSPLGLAGRTDTQYF